Listed below are T cell receptor beta chains from one sample, sequenced in a study of molecular identifiers for immune sequencing clone quantification. TCRdb re-derived calls from the PCR reads in MiXCR, one entry per CDR3 protein. The sample includes approximately 20,000 distinct CDR3 sequences, about a fifth of them seen just once. The material sequenced was naive CD8+ T cells from blood, with Jurkat cell RNA spiked in. Every receptor here comes from a human donor in good health. Some libraries in this study had Jurkat cell RNA spiked in. The CDR3 runs from the conserved cysteine through the conserved F or W. D genes are given only for firm matches. The size field is filled for only some rows; it gives once, few, many or a size class.

V gene,D gene,clone size,J gene,CDR3 DNA,CDR3 protein
TRBV7-9,-,many,TRBJ2-2,TGTGCCAGCAGCTTAGTGGTGCTAACCACCGGGGAGCTGTTTTTT,CASSLVVLTTGELFF
TRBV6-5,TRBD2,many,TRBJ2-7,TGTGCCAGCAGGGAATGGAGCGGGGTGGCCTCCTACGAGCAGTACTTC,CASREWSGVASYEQYF
TRBV7-2,TRBD2,many,TRBJ2-7,TGTGCCAGCAGCTGGGGACTAGCAAACGAGCAGTACTTC,CASSWGLANEQYF
TRBV6-2/TRBV6-3,-,many,TRBJ2-1,TGTGCCAGCAGTTATAGTCTGGACTACTCCTACAATGAGCAGTTCTTC,CASSYSLDYSYNEQFF
TRBV4-1,-,-,TRBJ2-5,TGCGCCAGCAGCCAAGAAAATGGAGAGGCCCAGTACTTC,CASSQENGEAQYF
TRBV5-1,-,medium-sized,TRBJ2-7,TGCGCCAGCAGCCCCGACGGCTACGAGCAGTACTTC,CASSPDGYEQYF
TRBV10-2,TRBD1,medium-sized,TRBJ2-5,TGCGCCAGCAGTGTAGACAGGGGGCGAGAGACCCAGTACTTC,CASSVDRGRETQYF
TRBV29-1,-,few,TRBJ2-7,TGCAGCGTTGAGGGTCCGATTAGGGACGAGCAGTACTTC,CSVEGPIRDEQYF
TRBV20-1,TRBD1,many,TRBJ2-7,TGCAGTGCTAGAGACTACCGGGACAGGGGACTCGAGCAGTACTTC,CSARDYRDRGLEQYF
TRBV5-6,-,medium-sized,TRBJ2-7,TGTGCCAGCAGCTGGCCGGGTAGCGAAGCCTACGAGCAGTACTTC,CASSWPGSEAYEQYF
TRBV4-3,-,many,TRBJ1-2,TGCGCCAGCAGCCAAGATCGCGGGGCCTCCGAGGATGGCTACACCTTC,CASSQDRGASEDGYTF
TRBV28,-,few,TRBJ2-1,TGTGCCAGCAGTTTTCGAGGGGCAGGGGTTGGTGAGCAGTTCTTC,CASSFRGAGVGEQFF
TRBV27,TRBD1,many,TRBJ2-3,TGTGCCAGCAGTTTAACTTCCGGGACAGCCACAGATACGCAGTATTTT,CASSLTSGTATDTQYF
TRBV7-6,-,many,TRBJ2-3,TGTGCCAGCAGCTTACTGGGCCCAGATACGCAGTATTTT,CASSLLGPDTQYF
TRBV4-1,-,many,TRBJ2-3,TGCGCCAGCAGCCAGCACGGGAGTAGTAGCACAGATACGCAGTATTTT,CASSQHGSSSTDTQYF
TRBV7-9,-,many,TRBJ2-1,TGTGCCAGCAGCTTAAGGACAGTCAACTACAATGAGCAGTTCTTC,CASSLRTVNYNEQFF
TRBV13,TRBD1,many,TRBJ1-1,TGTGCCAGCAGCTCAACAGGGGGTGGAAACACTGAAGCTTTCTTT,CASSSTGGGNTEAFF
TRBV12-3/TRBV12-4,-,-,TRBJ2-1,TGTGCCAGCAGTCTCCGCTTTATGGATGAGCAGTTCTTC,CASSLRFMDEQFF
TRBV7-8,-,-,TRBJ1-5,TGTGCCAGCAGCTTAGCTGTCTTGGGAAGCAATCAGCCCCAGCATTTT,CASSLAVLGSNQPQHF
TRBV7-9,-,many,TRBJ2-7,TGTGCCAGCAGCTCAGGGGTGGAGGGGAACTACGAGCAGTACTTC,CASSSGVEGNYEQYF
TRBV9,TRBD1,-,TRBJ2-7,TGTGCCAGCAGCGTAGAGAGGGGGCCAAACGAGCAGTACTTC,CASSVERGPNEQYF
TRBV7-2,-,medium-sized,TRBJ2-7,TGTGCCAGCAGCTCCCCGGACTACGAGCAGTACTTC,CASSSPDYEQYF
TRBV7-9,-,-,TRBJ2-7,TGTGCCAGCAGTCAGGAGGTTATGCTGTACGAGCAGTACTTC,CASSQEVMLYEQYF
TRBV7-9,-,medium-sized,TRBJ1-5,TGTGCCAGCAGCTTTGGTGACAGCCGAGTAGAGCCCCAGCATTTT,CASSFGDSRVEPQHF
TRBV4-3,-,many,TRBJ2-3,TGCGCCAGCAGCCAAGACTCAGTGGAGACGCAGTATTTT,CASSQDSVETQYF
TRBV20-1,-,medium-sized,TRBJ2-7,TGCAGTGCGATCGGAGAGGTATACGAGCAGTACTTC,CSAIGEVYEQYF
TRBV4-2,-,many,TRBJ2-2,TGTGCCAGCACCTCGGGGGTGAACACCGGGGAGCTGTTTTTT,CASTSGVNTGELFF
TRBV15,TRBD2,few,TRBJ2-1,TGTGCCACCAGCAGATCTGCTAGCGGGAGCTACAATGAGCAGTTCTTC,CATSRSASGSYNEQFF
TRBV5-6,TRBD2,few,TRBJ2-3,TGTGCCAGCAGCTTGAGCGGGATTGTAGATACGCAGTATTTT,CASSLSGIVDTQYF
TRBV6-1,-,many,TRBJ2-1,TGTGCCAGCAGTGAATATCAGGGGCACAATGAGCAGTTCTTC,CASSEYQGHNEQFF
TRBV7-2,-,many,TRBJ1-6,TGTGCCAGCAGGGACGGCTCCTATAATTCACCCCTCCACTTT,CASRDGSYNSPLHF
TRBV20-1,TRBD1,medium-sized,TRBJ1-1,TGCAGTGCTACAGGGGACAGCGGAGGAACTGAAGCTTTCTTT,CSATGDSGGTEAFF
TRBV21-1,-,many,TRBJ2-7,TGTGCCAGCAGCAAAGGGACTAGGCCGGGGGAGCAGTACTTC,CASSKGTRPGEQYF
TRBV28,TRBD1,many,TRBJ2-1,TGTGCCAGCAGCCGGGGACAGAGGTACAATGAGCAGTTCTTC,CASSRGQRYNEQFF
TRBV15,-,medium-sized,TRBJ2-1,TGTGCCACCAGCAGAGATCTGGAGACCTCCTACAATGAGCAGTTCTTC,CATSRDLETSYNEQFF
TRBV19,TRBD1,many,TRBJ2-2,TGTGCCAGTAGTAGGACAGGGACCACCGGGGAGCTGTTTTTT,CASSRTGTTGELFF
TRBV27,-,many,TRBJ1-1,TGTGCCAGCAGTTTAGGGGGACTGAACACTGAAGCTTTCTTT,CASSLGGLNTEAFF
TRBV4-3,-,-,TRBJ2-2,TGCGCCAGCAGCCACTACGTGATACCTAGTCAACCGACCGGGGAGCTGTTTTTT,CASSHYVIPSQPTGELFF
TRBV9,TRBD2,medium-sized,TRBJ2-1,TGTGCCAGCAGCGTGGCAACCGGGACTAGCGGCCCAAGGCCTTCCTACAATGAGCAGTTCTTC,CASSVATGTSGPRPSYNEQFF
TRBV6-2/TRBV6-3,TRBD2,many,TRBJ2-3,TGTGCCAGCAAGGCCGGGAGGCCCTGGGGAGATACGCAGTATTTT,CASKAGRPWGDTQYF
TRBV9,TRBD2,-,TRBJ2-3,TGTGCCAGCAGCGGAACTAGCGGGAGAAATACGCAGTATTTT,CASSGTSGRNTQYF
TRBV14,-,-,TRBJ2-3,TGTGCCAGCAGCCAAGAACCCGACGCGCAGTATTTT,CASSQEPDAQYF
TRBV12-3/TRBV12-4,TRBD1,many,TRBJ2-2,TGTGCCAGCCTGACAGGGGGCAGTTTAACCGGGGAGCTGTTTTTT,CASLTGGSLTGELFF
TRBV7-8,-,-,TRBJ2-1,TGTGCCAGCAGCGCGCGGGACTCTAGGTACAATGAGCAGTTCTTC,CASSARDSRYNEQFF
TRBV27,-,medium-sized,TRBJ2-1,TGTGCCAGCACCCGCAGTAGAACTCCGAACTACAATGAGCAGTTCTTC,CASTRSRTPNYNEQFF
TRBV7-6,-,few,TRBJ2-1,TGTGCCAGCAGCTTAGAGACGGATGGGAATGAGCAGTTCTTC,CASSLETDGNEQFF
TRBV4-1,-,many,TRBJ1-2,TGCGCCAGCAGCCAACAGTCTCTCACCTTC,CASSQQSLTF
TRBV6-5,-,-,TRBJ1-6,TGTGCGATAGGTCAAGGGTCGTCACCCCTCCACTTT,CAIGQGSSPLHF
TRBV29-1,TRBD2,-,TRBJ2-2,TGCAGCGTGTTTAGCGGGAGCTGGAACACCGGGGAGCTGTTTTTT,CSVFSGSWNTGELFF
TRBV10-3,TRBD2,many,TRBJ2-7,TGTGCCACCCTAAAGACTAGCGGGGAAATCTACGAGCAGTACTTC,CATLKTSGEIYEQYF
TRBV4-1,-,many,TRBJ2-1,TGCGCCAGCAGCCAAGTAACTAGGGGCCACTCCTACAATGAGCAGTTCTTC,CASSQVTRGHSYNEQFF
TRBV7-8,TRBD1,medium-sized,TRBJ1-5,TGTGCCAGCAGCTTAGGGACAGGACCTTATAGCAATCAGCCCCAGCATTTT,CASSLGTGPYSNQPQHF
TRBV15,-,many,TRBJ1-4,TGTGCCACCAGCAGATCCCGGGACCTTAATGAAAAACTGTTTTTT,CATSRSRDLNEKLFF
TRBV11-3,TRBD1,-,TRBJ2-7,TGTGCCAGCAGCTCGGGACAGACCTACGAGCAGTACTTC,CASSSGQTYEQYF
TRBV12-3/TRBV12-4,TRBD2,medium-sized,TRBJ2-2,TGTGCCAGCAGTTTCCAGCGGGAGTTCACCGGGGAGCTGTTTTTT,CASSFQREFTGELFF
TRBV6-2/TRBV6-3,-,many,TRBJ1-1,TGTGCCAGCTGTGTGGGGAGCGACACTGAAGCTTTCTTT,CASCVGSDTEAFF
TRBV10-3,-,medium-sized,TRBJ2-2,TGTGCCATCATTGGAAAAACAACCGGGGAGCTGTTTTTT,CAIIGKTTGELFF